This entry concerns a single TCR beta chain. Its cognate antigen is unknown. The sample comes from a study of cytomegalovirus exposure and HLA in healthy donors. Study in general: An earlier analysis found around 100 million unique TCR beta sequences from 150 million to 200 million T cells. Within an early data release were 85 million or so unique TCRs drawn from HLA-typed donors. Points from the study as a whole: Most TCR beta V segments were productive about 87% or about 30% of the time in an earlier analysis.

The CDR3 contains 15 residues. V gave up 4 bases and J gave up 8 bases; unmatched junction bases: 9. Germline V CDR1 and CDR2: ENHRY, SYGVKD. Among the donors, all were healthy bone marrow donors. Primers for the PCR totalled 60 Vbeta and 13 Jbeta. Here immunoSEQ multiplex PCR was the method, and the copy in TCRdb shows in-frame clones only, minus some. The data show 100,000 to 150,000 clones, roughly three fifths seen once. The V call is TRBV10-3, the J call TRBJ1-2, with 11 bases fitting TRBD1. Source material: PBMCs. This receptor was identified in a woman between 40 and 50 years old in good health and CMV-seronegative. CDR3 protein: CAISAGTGGTYGYTF. The CDR3 DNA follows: TGTGCCATCAGTGCAGGGACAGGGGGAACGTACGGCTACACCTTC.